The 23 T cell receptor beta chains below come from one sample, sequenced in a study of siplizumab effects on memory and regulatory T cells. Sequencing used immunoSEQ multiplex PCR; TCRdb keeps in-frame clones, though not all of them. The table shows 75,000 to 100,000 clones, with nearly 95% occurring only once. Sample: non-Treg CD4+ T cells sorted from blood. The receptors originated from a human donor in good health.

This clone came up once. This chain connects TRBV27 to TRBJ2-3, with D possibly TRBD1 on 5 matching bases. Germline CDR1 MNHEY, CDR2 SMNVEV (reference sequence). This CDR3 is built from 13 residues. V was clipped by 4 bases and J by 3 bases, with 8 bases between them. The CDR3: CASSSTGTDTQYF. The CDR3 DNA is TGTGCCAGCAGTTCCACAGGTACAGATACGCAGTATTTT.

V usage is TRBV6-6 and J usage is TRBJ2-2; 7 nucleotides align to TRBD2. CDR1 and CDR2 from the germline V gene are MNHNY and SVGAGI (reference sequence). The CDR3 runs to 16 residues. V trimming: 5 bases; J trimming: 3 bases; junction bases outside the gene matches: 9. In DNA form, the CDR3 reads TGTGCCAGCAGTCGGGGTGCAGGGAGGGACACCGGGGAGCTGTTTTTT. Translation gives CASSRGAGRDTGELFF.

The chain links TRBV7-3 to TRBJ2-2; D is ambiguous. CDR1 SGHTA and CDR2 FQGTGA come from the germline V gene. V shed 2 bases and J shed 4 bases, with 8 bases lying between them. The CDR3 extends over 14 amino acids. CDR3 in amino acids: CASSLYSGTGELFF. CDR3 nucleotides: TGTGCCAGCAGCTTATATTCCGGCACCGGGGAGCTGTTTTTT.

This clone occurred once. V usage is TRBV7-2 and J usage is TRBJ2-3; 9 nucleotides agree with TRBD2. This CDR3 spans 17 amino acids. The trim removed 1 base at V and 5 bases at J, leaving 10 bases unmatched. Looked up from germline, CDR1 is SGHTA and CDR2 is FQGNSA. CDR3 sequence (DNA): TGTGCCAGCAGCTTAGAAGTGTCTAGCGGGATGGTAGATACGCAGTATTTT. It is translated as CASSLEVSSGMVDTQYF.

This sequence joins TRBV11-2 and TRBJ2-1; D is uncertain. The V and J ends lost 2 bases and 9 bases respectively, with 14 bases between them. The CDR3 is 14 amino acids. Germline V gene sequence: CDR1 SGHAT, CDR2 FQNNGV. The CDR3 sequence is CASSLKMGQFEQFF. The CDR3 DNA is TGTGCCAGCAGCTTAAAGATGGGCCAGTTTGAGCAGTTCTTC.

For the CDR3, the DNA is TGTGCCAGCAGTGAAAACGGGGGAACCTACAATGAGCAGTTCTTC. This sequence encodes CASSENGGTYNEQFF. The genes are TRBV2 and TRBJ2-1, with D possibly matching TRBD2 (6 bases). V lost 2 bases to trimming and J lost 2 bases, with 10 bases between them. This CDR3 region has 15 residues. Germline values: CDR1 SNHLY, CDR2 FYNNEI.

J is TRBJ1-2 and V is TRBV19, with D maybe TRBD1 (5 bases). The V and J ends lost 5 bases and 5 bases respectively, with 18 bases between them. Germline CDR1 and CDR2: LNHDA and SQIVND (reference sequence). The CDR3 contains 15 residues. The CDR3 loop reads CASSPRDRPFYGYTF. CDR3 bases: TGTGCCAGTAGTCCCCGAGACAGACCATTTTATGGCTACACCTTC.

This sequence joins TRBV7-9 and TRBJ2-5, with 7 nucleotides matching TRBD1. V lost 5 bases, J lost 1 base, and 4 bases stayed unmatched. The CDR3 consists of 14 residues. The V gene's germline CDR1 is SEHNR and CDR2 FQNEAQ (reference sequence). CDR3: CASSDYRGQETQYF. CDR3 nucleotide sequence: TGTGCCAGCAGCGATTACAGGGGCCAAGAGACCCAGTACTTC. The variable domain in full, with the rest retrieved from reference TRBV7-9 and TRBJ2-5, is DTGVSQNPRHKITKRGQNVTFRCDPISEHNRLYWYRQTLGQGPEFLTYFQNEAQLEKSRLLSDRFSAERPKGSFSTLEIQRTEQGDSAMYLCASSDYRGQETQYFGPGTRLLVL.

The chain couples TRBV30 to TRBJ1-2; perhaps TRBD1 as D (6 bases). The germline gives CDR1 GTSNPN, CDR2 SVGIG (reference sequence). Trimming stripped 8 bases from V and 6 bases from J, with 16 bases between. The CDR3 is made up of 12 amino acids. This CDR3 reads CASYRDPNGYTF. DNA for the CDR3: TGTGCCAGCTACAGGGACCCTAATGGCTACACCTTC.

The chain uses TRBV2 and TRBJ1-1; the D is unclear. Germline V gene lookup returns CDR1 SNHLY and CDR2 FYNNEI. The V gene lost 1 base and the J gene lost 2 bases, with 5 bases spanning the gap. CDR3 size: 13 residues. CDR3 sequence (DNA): TGTGCCAGCAGTGAAGAGATTAACACTGAAGCTTTCTTT. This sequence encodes CASSEEINTEAFF.

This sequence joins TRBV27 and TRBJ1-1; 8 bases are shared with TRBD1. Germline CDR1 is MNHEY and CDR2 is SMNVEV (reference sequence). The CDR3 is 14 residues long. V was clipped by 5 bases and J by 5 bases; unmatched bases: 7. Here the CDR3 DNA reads TGTGCCAGCAGTGCGCTAGACAGGGGAACTGAAGCTTTCTTT. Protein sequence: CASSALDRGTEAFF.

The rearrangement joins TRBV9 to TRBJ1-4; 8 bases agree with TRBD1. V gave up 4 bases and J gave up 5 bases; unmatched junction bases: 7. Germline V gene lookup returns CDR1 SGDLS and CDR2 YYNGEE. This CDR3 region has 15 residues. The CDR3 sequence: CASSQQQGVNEKLFF. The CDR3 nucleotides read TGTGCCAGCAGCCAACAACAGGGGGTGAATGAAAAACTGTTTTTT.

CDR3 in amino acids: CAWSVEGSPNSPLHF. CDR3 DNA: TGTGCCTGGAGTGTAGAAGGGAGTCCCAATTCACCCCTCCACTTT. This chain connects TRBV30 to TRBJ1-6; D not certain. Deletions cut 0 bases from V and 7 bases from J, with 13 bases between. This CDR3 has 15 amino acids. Germline-derived CDR1 and CDR2 are GTSNPN and SVGIG (reference sequence).

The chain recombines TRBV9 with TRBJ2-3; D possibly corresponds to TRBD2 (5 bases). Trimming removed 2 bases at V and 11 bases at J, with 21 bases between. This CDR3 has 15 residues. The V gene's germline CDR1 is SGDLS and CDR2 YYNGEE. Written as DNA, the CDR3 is TGTGCCAGCAGCGTTTCCCCAACGACGGGGTCTTGGCAGTATTTT. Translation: CASSVSPTTGSWQYF. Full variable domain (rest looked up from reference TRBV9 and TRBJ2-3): DSGVTQTPKHLITATGQRVTLRCSPRSGDLSVYWYQQSLDQGLQFLIQYYNGEERAKGNILERFSAQQFPDLHSELNLSSLELGDSALYFCASSVSPTTGSWQYFGPGTRLTVL.

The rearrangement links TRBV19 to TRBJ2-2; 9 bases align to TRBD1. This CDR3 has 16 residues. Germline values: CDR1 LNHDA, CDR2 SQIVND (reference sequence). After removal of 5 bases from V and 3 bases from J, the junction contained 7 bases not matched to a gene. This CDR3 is CASSLKGQGYTGELFF. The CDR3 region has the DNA TGTGCCAGTAGTCTAAAGGGACAGGGCTACACCGGGGAGCTGTTTTTT.

Here the CDR3 reads CASLSLGQGRGEAFF. Written as DNA, the CDR3 is TGTGCCAGCCTCTCCTTGGGACAGGGGCGCGGTGAAGCTTTCTTT. The V call is TRBV5-6, the J call TRBJ1-1; TRBD1 matches 10 bases. V dropped 7 bases and J dropped 7; count of bases not matched to a gene: 13. The CDR3 spans 15 residues. Per germline, CDR1 SGHDT and CDR2 YYEEEE.

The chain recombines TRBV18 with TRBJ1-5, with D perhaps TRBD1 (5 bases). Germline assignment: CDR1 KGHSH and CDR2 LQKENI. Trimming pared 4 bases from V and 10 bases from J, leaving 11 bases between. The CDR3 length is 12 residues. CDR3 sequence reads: CASSRQGGPQHF. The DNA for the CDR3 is TGTGCCAGCTCACGTCAGGGTGGACCCCAGCATTTT.

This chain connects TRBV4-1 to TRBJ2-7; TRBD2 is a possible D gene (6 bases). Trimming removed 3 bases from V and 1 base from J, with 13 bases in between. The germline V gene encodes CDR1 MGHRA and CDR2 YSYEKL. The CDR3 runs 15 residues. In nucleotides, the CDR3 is TGCGCCAGCAGCCAGGAGGGGTTTTTATCCTACGAGCAGTACTTC. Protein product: CASSQEGFLSYEQYF.

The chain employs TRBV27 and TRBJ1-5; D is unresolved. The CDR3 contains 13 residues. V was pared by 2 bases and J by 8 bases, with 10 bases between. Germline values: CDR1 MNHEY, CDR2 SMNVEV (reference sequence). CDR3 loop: CASSLTGIKPQHF. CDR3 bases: TGTGCCAGCAGTTTAACCGGTATCAAGCCCCAGCATTTT.

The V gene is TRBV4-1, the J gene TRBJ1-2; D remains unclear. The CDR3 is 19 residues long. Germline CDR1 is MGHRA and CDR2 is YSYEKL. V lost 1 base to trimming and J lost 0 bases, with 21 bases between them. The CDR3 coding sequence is TGCGCCAGCAGCCAAGTTGTTGCCATCGGACGACAACCTAACTATGGCTACACCTTC. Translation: CASSQVVAIGRQPNYGYTF.

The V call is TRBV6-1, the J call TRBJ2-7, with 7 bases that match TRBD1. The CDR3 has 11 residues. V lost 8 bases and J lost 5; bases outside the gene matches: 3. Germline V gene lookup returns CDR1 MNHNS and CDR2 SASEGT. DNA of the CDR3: TGTGCCAGCTACAGGGGAAACGAGCAGTACTTC. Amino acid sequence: CASYRGNEQYF.

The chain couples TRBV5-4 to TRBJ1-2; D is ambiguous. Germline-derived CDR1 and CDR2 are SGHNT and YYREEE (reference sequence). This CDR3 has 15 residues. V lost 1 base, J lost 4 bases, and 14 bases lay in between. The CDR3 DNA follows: TGTGCCAGCAGCTTGAGGCCGGTTATCGGCTATGGCTACACCTTC. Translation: CASSLRPVIGYGYTF.

The CDR3: CSVAVVNTEAFF. The CDR3 DNA is TGCAGCGTTGCAGTAGTGAACACTGAAGCTTTCTTT. V gene TRBV29-1 combines with J gene TRBJ1-1; D ambiguous. Germline loops: CDR1 SQVTM, CDR2 ANQGSEA. The V end was cut by 4 bases, the J end by 0 bases, with 6 bases between. The CDR3 is made up of 12 amino acids.